The T cell receptor beta chain described here comes from a study of T cell responses to AZD1222 COVID-19 vaccine. In regard to this clone: Its antigen remains unknown.

Study results and caveats: AZD1222 recipients seropositive at baseline numbered only five to seven.

Here immunoSEQ multiplex PCR was the method, and the copy in TCRdb shows in-frame clones only, minus some. The data contain around 100,000 clones, 90% to 95% of them seen just once; the ten biggest clones take up about 50%. V shed 5 bases and J 2 bases; nucleotides not matched to a gene: 3. The CDR3 has 16 residues. The V gene's germline CDR1 is SGHTA and CDR2 FQGNSA. The chain combines TRBV7-2 with TRBJ2-5, with 15 bases aligning to TRBD2. This sample comprised peripheral blood, obtained on day 0 of AZD1222 vaccination. The receptor was derived from an adult in good health. CDR3 sequence: CASSRGTSGGQETQYF. In DNA, the CDR3 is TGTGCCAGCAGCAGGGGGACTAGCGGGGGGCAAGAGACCCAGTACTTC. Looking up the rest from reference TRBV7-2 and TRBJ2-5 gives the full variable domain: GAGVSQSPSNKVTEKGKDVELRCDPISGHTALYWYRQSLGQGLEFLIYFQGNSAPDKSGLPSDRFSAERTGGSVSTLTIQRTQQEDSAVYLCASSRGTSGGQETQYFGPGTRLLVL.